This T cell receptor beta chain was identified in a study of cytomegalovirus exposure and HLA in healthy donors. Study results and caveats: Earlier results showed most TCR beta V segments being productive about 87% or about 30% of the time. Later on, a genetic analysis was performed. It linked a missense variant in DCLRE1C with V- and J-gene trimming of TCR beta. The study reported that TCR beta sequences accurately predicted HLA-A and HLA-B alleles in most subjects.

Comment on this clone: As yet, its antigen is unknown.

PCR amplification relied on 60 Vbeta primers (plus 13 Jbeta primers). Assay: immunoSEQ multiplex PCR; the TCRdb copy retains only in-frame clones and omits some. This table holds about 160,000 clones, around 83% found once. This CDR3 is 15 amino acids long. V lost 4 bases, J lost 3 bases, and 7 bases stayed unmatched. CDR1 MGHRA and CDR2 YSYEKL come from the germline V gene. Likely unrecorded immune exposures existed in these nominally healthy donors. V is TRBV4-1 and J is TRBJ2-7; 9 bases agree with TRBD1. The TCR sequence derives from a girl aged 2 to 9 in good health and CMV-seropositive. Material for sequencing was PBMCs. CDR3 nucleotide sequence: TGCGCCAGCAGCCGATCACAGGGGGCGATCTACGAGCAGTACTTC. This translates into CASSRSQGAIYEQYF.